Each of the 27 T cell receptor beta chains below was sequenced from the same sample in a study of tumor-infiltrating lymphocytes in primary liver carcinoma. From 400 to 550 ng total RNA, TCR beta cDNA was generated with a primer in the constant region. Amplification in three nested multiplex PCR rounds with slightly modified ARM-PCR gave rise to TCR beta libraries. TRBV1-TRBV30 forward primers paired with a C-beta reverse primer drove the first two PCR rounds, 10 cycles each. TCRdb re-called the multiplex PCR reads with MiXCR, one entry per CDR3 protein. Altogether 300,000 to 350,000 distinct CDR3 sequences are present, less than 65% being singletons, with the ten largest covering about 6.5%. The blood RNA (from unsorted whole blood) was obtained, and germline DNA was also extracted. Material for sequencing was peripheral blood. The source is a man aged 40-49 years with primary liver carcinoma and hepatitis B virus infection.

The DNA for the CDR3 is TGTGCCATGAGACGGGCCAGGGTGGAATACGAGCAGTACTTC. As protein: CAMRRARVEYEQYF. The chain employs TRBV30 and TRBJ2-7; maybe TRBD1 (5 bases). Between the trimmed V and J ends, which lost 8 bases and 4 bases, there was a span of 21 bases. The CDR3 consists of 14 residues. Germline V lookup: CDR1 GTSNPN, CDR2 SVGIG (reference sequence).

The V gene is TRBV6-5, the J gene TRBJ2-3; perhaps TRBD2 as D (5 bases). This CDR3 comprises 12 residues. Germline assignment: CDR1 MNHEY and CDR2 SVGAGI. V lost 8 bases to trimming and J lost 4 bases, with 10 bases between them. The CDR3 region has the DNA TGTGCCAGCGGATGGGAGTCAGATACGCAGTATTTT. Its translation: CASGWESDTQYF.

This chain joins TRBV11-2 and TRBJ1-3; a weak D match, TRBD1 (5 bases). The CDR3 has 13 amino acids. Germline V lookup: CDR1 SGHAT, CDR2 FQNNGV. V lost 2 bases, J lost 8 bases, and 10 bases lay in between. CDR3: CASSLMGGDTIYF. CDR3 DNA sequence: TGTGCCAGCAGCTTAATGGGGGGAGACACCATATATTTT.

The rearrangement uses TRBV5-4 and TRBJ2-2; D gene unclear. The CDR3 extends over 14 amino acids. Germline-derived CDR1 and CDR2 are SGHNT and YYREEE (reference sequence). The V end lost 1 base, the J end lost 2 bases, and 6 bases lay between the germline ends. The DNA of the CDR3 is TGTGCCAGCAGCTTGTGGGGAAACACCGGGGAGCTGTTTTTT. Its translation: CASSLWGNTGELFF.

This clonotype has ten or more counts. The rearrangement uses TRBV11-2 and TRBJ2-3; D is undetermined. V shed 8 bases and J shed 5 bases, with 20 bases lying between them. CDR1 is SGHAT, CDR2 FQNNGV, per germline. The CDR3 spans 15 residues. The CDR3 DNA reads TGTGCCAGCTCCCTCCGTGGGTGGGTGGAAGATACGCAGTATTTT. It codes for CASSLRGWVEDTQYF.

This clonotype was counted once. This may arise from a read error, as a much more abundant clone is one base away. This chain links TRBV6-5 with TRBJ2-7; no definite D call. The CDR3 extends over 12 amino acids. CDR1 and CDR2 from the germline V gene are MNHEY and SVGAGI. The V end was cut by 10 bases, the J end by 0 bases, with 10 bases between. The CDR3 protein is CAIRSSSYEQYF. The CDR3 nucleotides read TGTGCCATCAGAAGCAGCTCCTACGAGCAGTACTTC.

The V call is TRBV11-2, the J call TRBJ1-1; 9 bases line up with TRBD1. Germline CDR1 SGHAT, CDR2 FQNNGV. There are 14 residues in the CDR3. The V gene end was trimmed by 7 bases and the J gene end by 6 bases; junction bases not matched to a gene: 9. As DNA, the CDR3 is TGTGCCAGCAACCTCGGGACAGGGATGGCTGAAGCTTTCTTT. Translating it yields CASNLGTGMAEAFF.

For this clonotype: A read error is possible here, since a much larger clone lies one base away. This chain uses TRBV4-1 with TRBJ1-6; a weak D match, TRBD1 (6 bases). This CDR3 is built from 16 residues. Germline V gene lookup returns CDR1 MGHRA and CDR2 YSYEKL. CDR3 sequence: CASSQDAGVSNSPLQF. The CDR3 DNA sequence: TGCGCCAGCAGCCAAGACGCAGGGGTGAGTAATTCACCCCTCCAGTTT.

Regarding this clonotype: The junction differs from germline at one of its ends, possibly a read error. The chain has TRBV11-2 and TRBJ2-7; 7 bases are a match to TRBD1. Germline assignment: CDR1 SGHAT and CDR2 FQNNGV. There are 15 residues in the CDR3. The CDR3 region is CASNLDWDSGGEQYF. In DNA form, the CDR3 reads TGTGCCAGCAACTTAGATTGGGACAGCGGCGGGGAGCAGTACTTC. Drawing the rest from reference TRBV11-2 and TRBJ2-7, the complete variable domain is EAGVAQSPRYKIIEKRQSVAFWCNPISGHATLYWYQQILGQGPKLLIQFQNNGVVDDSQLPKDRFSAERLKGVDSTLKIQPAKLEDSAVYLCASNLDWDSGGEQYFGPGTRLTVT.

Comments on this clonotype: A much larger clone lies one base from this, so it may be a read error. The rearrangement links TRBV12-3 or TRBV12-4 to TRBJ1-2; TRBD1 might be the D (6 bases). V lost 6 bases, J lost 7 bases, and 21 bases lay in between. This CDR3 spans 15 amino acids. The CDR3 protein is CASSPPDLGARGYTF. CDR3 DNA: TGTGCCAGCAGCCCTCCCGATCTGGGGGCCCGTGGCTACACCTTC.

Concerning this clonotype: A much larger clone differs from this one at a single base, so this may be a read error. V and J are TRBV6-2 or TRBV6-3 and TRBJ1-1; D gene uncertain. Germline assignment: CDR1 MNHEY and CDR2 SVGEGT. This CDR3 spans 12 amino acids. CDR3 coding DNA: TGTGCCAGCAGTTTCCACCCGACTGAACCTTTCTTT. Translation: CASSFHPTEPFF.

This clonotype was seen repeatedly, ten times or more. The chain recombines TRBV11-2 with TRBJ1-4, with 9 bases aligning to TRBD1. CDR1 is SGHAT, CDR2 FQNNGV, per germline. The CDR3 consists of 15 residues. V lost 1 base, J lost 6 bases, and 3 bases stayed unmatched. In DNA form, the CDR3 reads TGTGCCAGCAGCTTAGGGTACAGGGGGCATGAAAAACTGTTTTTT. It translates to CASSLGYRGHEKLFF. Full variable domain (rest looked up from reference TRBV11-2 and TRBJ1-4): EAGVAQSPRYKIIEKRQSVAFWCNPISGHATLYWYQQILGQGPKLLIQFQNNGVVDDSQLPKDRFSAERLKGVDSTLKIQPAKLEDSAVYLCASSLGYRGHEKLFFGSGTQLSVL.

Remarks on this clonotype: The junction departs from germline at one end; a sequencing error may be responsible. The chain employs TRBV6-2 or TRBV6-3 and TRBJ1-5, with TRBD1 as a possible D gene (5 bases). Germline assignment: CDR1 MNHEY and CDR2 SVGEGT. CDR3 length: 15 amino acids. This CDR3 is CDSSYGGVGYQPQHF. CDR3 coding DNA: TGTGACAGCAGTTACGGGGGGGTTGGGTATCAGCCCCAGCATTTT.

To note about this clonotype: One base away lies a much larger clone, so this may be a sequencing read error. The chain is built from TRBV4-2 and TRBJ2-7, with TRBD2 matching 7 bases. Germline V gives CDR1 LGHNA, CDR2 YNFKEQ. The CDR3 totals 16 residues. J was trimmed by 3 bases and V by 4 bases; bases with no gene match: 12. CDR3 in amino acids: CASSPNLSGGLYEQYF. Here the CDR3 DNA reads TGTGCCAGCAGCCCAAATCTATCGGGAGGTCTCTACGAGCAGTACTTC.

This clonotype was observed at least ten times. The V gene is TRBV4-1, the J gene TRBJ1-6, with a weak D call TRBD1 (5 bases). The germline V and J ends were trimmed by 1 base and 7 bases, with 11 bases remaining between them. The CDR3 is made up of 15 amino acids. Germline V CDR1 and CDR2: MGHRA, YSYEKL. CDR3 sequence: CASSQVPGRNSPLHF. The DNA of the CDR3 is TGCGCCAGCAGCCAAGTTCCGGGGCGCAATTCACCCCTCCACTTT.

This clonotype was seen repeatedly, ten times or more. The chain joins TRBV29-1 to TRBJ1-1, with 7 positions matching TRBD1. The CDR3 is made up of 12 amino acids. Germline CDR1 and CDR2: SQVTM and ANQGSEA. The trim removed 4 bases at V and 1 base at J, leaving 0 bases unmatched. DNA for the CDR3: TGCAGCGTTGGACAGGGGAACACTGAAGCTTTCTTT. This translates into CSVGQGNTEAFF.

The chain has TRBV6-1 and TRBJ2-5; possible D gene TRBD1, 5 bases. This CDR3 region has 13 residues. The V gene lost 10 bases and the J gene lost 0 bases, with 12 bases spanning the gap. Germline loops: CDR1 MNHNS, CDR2 SASEGT. CDR3 in DNA: TGTGCCACAAGGGGTCCTGACCAAGAGACCCAGTACTTC. Translation: CATRGPDQETQYF.

J is TRBJ1-5 and V is TRBV2; D uncertain. The CDR3 is made up of 13 amino acids. Germline CDR1 SNHLY, CDR2 FYNNEI. Trimming left V 5 bases short and J 5 bases short, with 10 bases between. The CDR3 loop is CASSRENDQPQHF. In DNA form, the CDR3 reads TGTGCCAGCAGTCGTGAGAACGATCAGCCCCAGCATTTT.

This clonotype was counted many times. The V call is TRBV6-5, the J call TRBJ1-3, with D tentatively TRBD1 (6 bases). V lost 11 bases and J 2 bases, leaving 10 bases between the germline ends. Germline loops: CDR1 MNHEY, CDR2 SVGAGI. This CDR3 has 12 residues. The DNA for the CDR3 is TGTGCCTCCCGGGGGCCTGGAAACACCATATATTTT. Its translation is CASRGPGNTIYF.

V gene TRBV10-3 combines with J gene TRBJ1-6; 7 bases agree with TRBD1. Looked up from germline, CDR1 is ENHRY and CDR2 is SYGVKD. J gave up 6 bases and V 6 bases, and 8 bases lay outside the gene matches. The CDR3 runs to 15 residues. The CDR3 spells CAISVDRAPNSPLHF. CDR3 nucleotide sequence: TGTGCCATCAGCGTAGACAGGGCTCCTAATTCACCCCTCCACTTT.

About this clonotype itself: The CDR3 does not end in the conserved phenylalanine or tryptophan, so this is likely a read error. The chain employs TRBV11-2 and TRBJ2-3, with 13 bases aligning to TRBD2. Germline V gives CDR1 SGHAT, CDR2 FQNNGV. The CDR3 runs 17 residues. As DNA, the CDR3 is TGTTCCAGCAGCTACCAACTAGCGGGAGGGGTACCTGATACGCAGTATTAT. It codes for CSSSYQLAGGVPDTQYY.

In the case of this clonotype: This could be a read error, since a much larger clone is one nucleotide away. The rearrangement joins TRBV6-5 to TRBJ1-1; 10 nucleotides agree with TRBD1. CDR3 length equals 18 residues. Germline loops: CDR1 MNHEY, CDR2 SVGAGI. CDR3 sequence: CASSYSPPGQGPMVEAFF. Written as DNA, the CDR3 is TGTGCCAGCAGCTACTCCCCTCCGGGACAGGGGCCTATGGTTGAAGCTTTCTTT.

Regarding this clonotype: As the CDR3 is not closed by the conserved phenylalanine or tryptophan, this likely results from a read error. The chain has TRBV5-1 and TRBJ2-5, with TRBD1 matching over 10 bases. This CDR3 has 16 residues. Germline V lookup: CDR1 SGHRS, CDR2 YFSETQ. The DNA for the CDR3 is TGTGCCAGCAGCTCTGCGAAGACAGGGGGCATGGAGACCCAGTACTCC. Its translation is CASSSAKTGGMETQYS.

As regards this clonotype: With a much larger clone just one base away, this may be a read error. The rearrangement joins TRBV12-3 or TRBV12-4 to TRBJ2-1; D perhaps matches TRBD1 (6 bases). This CDR3 region has 14 residues. Here the CDR3 reads CASSFSYRENGQFF. The CDR3 DNA reads TGTGCCAGCAGTTTTAGTTACAGGGAAAATGGGCAGTTCTTC.

Worth noting for this clonotype: With a much larger clone just one base away, this may be a read error. This chain joins TRBV6-5 and TRBJ1-5; possibly TRBD1 for D (5 bases). This CDR3 comprises 14 residues. Germline CDR1 is MNHEY and CDR2 is SVGAGI. The CDR3 sequence is CVSSSDQGSQPQHF. DNA for the CDR3: TGTGTCAGCAGTTCCGACCAGGGAAGTCAGCCCCAGCATTTT.

This chain uses TRBV4-3 with TRBJ2-6; D could derive from TRBD1 or TRBD2 (5 bases each). Trimming took off 2 bases at V and 3 bases at J, with 14 bases between the two ends. Germline V gene sequence: CDR1 LGHNA, CDR2 YSLEER. The CDR3 has 17 amino acids. The CDR3 bases are TGCGCCAGCAGCCAATTACCATCGGGGCTTGGGGCCAACGTCCTGACTTTC. Translating it yields CASSQLPSGLGANVLTF.

The gene calls are TRBV11-2 and TRBJ2-1; the match to TRBD2 covers 10 bases. Germline CDR1 and CDR2: SGHAT and FQNNGV. The CDR3 sequence is 16 residues long. Written as DNA, the CDR3 is TGTATCAGCAGCTTAGGTCCGGGACTAGCGTCCAATGAGCAGTTCTTC. This translates into CISSLGPGLASNEQFF.